One T cell receptor (beta chain) is described in this entry. What it binds is unknown. This entry is derived from a study of glioma-infiltrating T cells after dendritic cell vaccination. Study-level findings and limits: Higher pretreatment TIL content predicted longer progression-free time and survival.

Germline V gene data show CDR1 as SGHDT and CDR2 as YYEEEE. The CDR3 covers 17 residues. J lost 4 bases, V lost 4 bases, and 10 bases had no gene match. The sample's time point: after dendritic cell vaccination, including at tumor progression/relapse. Libraries were prepared by immunoSEQ multiplex PCR; TCRdb keeps only in-frame clonotypes and omits some of them. This table holds around 83,000 clones, roughly 85% found once. The chain recombines TRBV5-6 with TRBJ1-6, with 8 bases that match TRBD1. The sequenced sample was blood, obtained after dendritic cell vaccination. This TCR was sampled from a human donor with glioblastoma. The CDR3 coding sequence is TGTGCCAGCAGCCTAATCGACAGGGGCCGATATAATTCACCCCTCCACTTT. Protein sequence: CASSLIDRGRYNSPLHF.